The TCR beta chain described here comes from a study of siplizumab effects on memory and regulatory T cells. Study conclusions and caveats: Siplizumab significantly decreased alloreactive sequences from unstimulated CD4+ memory cells. Naive or memory phenotype was unassignable for roughly 75-96% of proliferating CD4+ or CD8+ clones. Apparently key alloresponse contributors, naive T cells also seemed more diverse than memory cells.

Assay used: immunoSEQ multiplex PCR; TCRdb lists only in-frame clones, some missing. In the table there are about 110,000 clones, about 90% of which are singletons. CDR3 size: 15 residues. The germline V gene has CDR1 LNHDA and CDR2 SQIVND (reference sequence). The J segment lost 5 bases and the V segment lost 9 bases, leaving 11 bases of the junction unmatched. As for this clone: Its antigen is unidentified. Additional DNA sequences in this sample encode the identical CDR3.

The chain has TRBV19 and TRBJ1-5, with 9 bases aligning to TRBD1. This sequence was found in a human donor in good health. The specimen sequenced was Tregs sorted from blood. CDR3 DNA sequence: TGTGCCAGCCGGTGGGGCACAGGGGGCGATCAGCCCCAGCATTTT. It codes for CASRWGTGGDQPQHF.